A selection of T cell receptor beta chains follows, all from one sample in a study of CXCR3 chemokines and chemotherapy response in bladder cancer. TCRdb reprocessed the PCR reads via MiXCR and lists one record per CDR3 protein. The sample yields about 8,100 distinct CDR3 sequences, around 13% seen once. This material was obtained from a patient whose treatment included neoadjuvant chemotherapy. The receptors derive from a human donor with bladder cancer that responded to neoadjuvant chemotherapy. CDR3s include the opening cysteine and the closing phenylalanine or tryptophan. The D gene is left open where the match is weak. Clone size is not always given. Where it is, it says once, few, many or a class for expanded clones.

d_call j_call v_call clone_size cdr3_nt cdr3_aa
NA TRBJ1-2 TRBV19 many TGTGCCAGTACCCCGGCGGGGTTCGGGGGCTACACCTTC CASTPAGFGGYTF
NA TRBJ2-7 TRBV5-5 many TGTGCCAGCAGCTTGGCCCAGGTAAGCTCCTACGAGCAGTACTTC CASSLAQVSSYEQYF
NA TRBJ2-1 TRBV6-1 many TGTGCCAGCAAGAGATATGAGCAGTTCTTC CASKRYEQFF
TRBD1 TRBJ2-1 TRBV19 NA TGTGCCAGTAGTGCCGACCTTGGGACAGGGGGCTACAATGAGCAGTTCTTC CASSADLGTGGYNEQFF
TRBD1 TRBJ1-1 TRBV12-3/TRBV12-4 few TGTGCCAGCTGCGACAGGGAGATATCTGAAGCTTTCTTT CASCDREISEAFF
TRBD1 TRBJ2-2 TRBV19 many TGTGCCAGTAGTAGGACAGGGGTAGGCACCGGGGAGCTGTTTTTT CASSRTGVGTGELFF
TRBD2 TRBJ2-2 TRBV7-2 medium-sized TGTGCCAGCCCCCCCGGGACTAGCAGCACCGGGGAGCTGTTTTTT CASPPGTSSTGELFF
TRBD1 TRBJ1-2 TRBV15 many TGTGCCACCAGGCCGAGACAGGGGGCCTTTGGCTACACCTTC CATRPRQGAFGYTF
TRBD1 TRBJ1-2 TRBV6-1 many TGTGCCAGCCGACAGGGAAGTCCTGGCTACACCTTC CASRQGSPGYTF
NA TRBJ2-5 TRBV11-1 many TGTGCCAGCAGCCCACTGGCTAGCCAAGAGACCCAGTACTTC CASSPLASQETQYF
NA TRBJ1-4 TRBV12-5 few TGTGCTAGTGGGTTGGAGGGGCGCGGTGAAAAACTGTTTTTT CASGLEGRGEKLFF
NA TRBJ2-5 TRBV4-1 NA TGCGCCAGCAGCCAAGTGGGGGAAGAGACCCAGTACTTC CASSQVGEETQYF
NA TRBJ2-5 TRBV5-5 NA TGTGCCAGCAGCTCGATTGACAGCCAAGAGACCCAGTACTTC CASSSIDSQETQYF
NA TRBJ2-1 TRBV20-1 NA TGCAGTGCTTTCCCTCAGGGTGCGGCTGAGCAGTTCTTC CSAFPQGAAEQFF
TRBD2 TRBJ2-3 TRBV27 many TGTGCCAGCATCAAGACTAGCGGGGGGTCTAGCACAGATACGCAGTATTTT CASIKTSGGSSTDTQYF
NA TRBJ1-1 TRBV11-2 NA TGTGCCAGCAGCGGCGAGGTTTGGACTGAAGCTTTCTTT CASSGEVWTEAFF
TRBD2 TRBJ2-5 TRBV12-3/TRBV12-4 many TGTGCCAGCAGGCCCCCCGGGGGGGAGACCCAGTACTTC CASRPPGGETQYF
NA TRBJ1-2 TRBV30 medium-sized TGTGCCTGGAGTGTACCCGGAGACTATGGCTACACCTTC CAWSVPGDYGYTF
NA TRBJ2-7 TRBV15 many TGTGCCACCAGTCCGGGCCTTAACTACGAGCAGTACTTC CATSPGLNYEQYF
TRBD1 TRBJ2-3 TRBV19 medium-sized TGTGCCAGTTCTCCGGGACAGGGGATCACAGATACGCAGTATTTT CASSPGQGITDTQYF
TRBD1 TRBJ1-5 TRBV10-3 many TGTGCCATCAGGAGGACAGGTAACAGCAATCAGCCCCAGCATTTT CAIRRTGNSNQPQHF
NA TRBJ1-2 TRBV6-6 many TGTGCCAGCAGCCTACAGGGTGGGTATGGCTACACCTTC CASSLQGGYGYTF
TRBD2 TRBJ2-5 TRBV19 many TGTGCCAGTAGTAAACCCGGACTAGCAGGGCAAGAGACCCAGTACTTC CASSKPGLAGQETQYF
TRBD1 TRBJ1-6 TRBV27 NA TGTGCCAGCAGTTCCTTGACAGGGCCGTCCTATAATTCACCCCTCCACTTT CASSSLTGPSYNSPLHF
TRBD1 TRBJ2-1 TRBV5-4 many TGTGCCAGCAGCCGCCCACGACAGGGGGGCACCAATGAGCAGTTCTTC CASSRPRQGGTNEQFF
NA TRBJ2-7 TRBV6-5 NA TGTGCCAGCAGTTACAGCCTACAGATAAACTCCGGCGAGCAGTACTTC CASSYSLQINSGEQYF
NA TRBJ1-1 TRBV5-6 many TGTGCCAGCATAACGTGGGGCCGTATTGAAGCTTTCTTT CASITWGRIEAFF
NA TRBJ2-3 TRBV5-6 many TGTGCCAGCAGCTTGGTTAGAACAGATACGCAGTATTTT CASSLVRTDTQYF